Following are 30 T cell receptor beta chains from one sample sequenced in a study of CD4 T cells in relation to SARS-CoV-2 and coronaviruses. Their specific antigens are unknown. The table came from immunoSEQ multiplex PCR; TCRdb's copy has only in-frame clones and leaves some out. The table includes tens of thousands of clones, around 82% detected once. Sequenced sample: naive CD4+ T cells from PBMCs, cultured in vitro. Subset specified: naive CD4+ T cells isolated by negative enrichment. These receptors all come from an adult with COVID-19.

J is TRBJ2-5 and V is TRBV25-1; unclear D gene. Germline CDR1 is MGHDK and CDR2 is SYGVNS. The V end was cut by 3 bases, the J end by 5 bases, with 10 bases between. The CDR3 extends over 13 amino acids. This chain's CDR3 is CASSDGGGETQYF. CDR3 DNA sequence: TGTGCCAGCAGTGATGGTGGCGGCGAGACCCAGTACTTC.

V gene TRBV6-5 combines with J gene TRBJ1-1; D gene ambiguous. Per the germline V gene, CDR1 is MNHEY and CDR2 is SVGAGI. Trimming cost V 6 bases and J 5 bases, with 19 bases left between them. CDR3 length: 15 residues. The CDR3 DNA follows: TGTGCCAGCAGATCCATACACCCTGGGGAAACTGAAGCTTTCTTT. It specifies CASRSIHPGETEAFF.

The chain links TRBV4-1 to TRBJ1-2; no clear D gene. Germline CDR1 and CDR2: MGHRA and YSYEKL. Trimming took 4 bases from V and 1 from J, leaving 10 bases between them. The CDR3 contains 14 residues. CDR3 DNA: TGCGCCAGCAGCCCATTAGACGTTAACTATGGCTACACCTTC. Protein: CASSPLDVNYGYTF.

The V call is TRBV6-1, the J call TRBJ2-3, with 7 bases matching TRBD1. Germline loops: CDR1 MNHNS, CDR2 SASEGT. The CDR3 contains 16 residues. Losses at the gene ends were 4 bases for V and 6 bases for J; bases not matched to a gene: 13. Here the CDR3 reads CASSGKIGTGEDTQYF. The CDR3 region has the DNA TGTGCCAGCAGTGGAAAAATTGGTACAGGGGAGGATACGCAGTATTTT.

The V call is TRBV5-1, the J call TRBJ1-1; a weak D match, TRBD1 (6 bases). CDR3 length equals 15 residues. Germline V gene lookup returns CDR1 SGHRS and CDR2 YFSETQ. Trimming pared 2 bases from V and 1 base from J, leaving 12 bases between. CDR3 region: CASSLGGVRNTEAFF. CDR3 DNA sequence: TGCGCCAGCAGCTTAGGGGGAGTGCGGAACACTGAAGCTTTCTTT.

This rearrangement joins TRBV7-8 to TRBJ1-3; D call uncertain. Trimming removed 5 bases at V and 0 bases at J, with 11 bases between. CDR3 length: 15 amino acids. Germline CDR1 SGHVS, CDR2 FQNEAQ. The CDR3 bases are TGTGCCAGCAGCCAGAGGCTCGCCTCTGGAAACACCATATATTTT. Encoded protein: CASSQRLASGNTIYF.

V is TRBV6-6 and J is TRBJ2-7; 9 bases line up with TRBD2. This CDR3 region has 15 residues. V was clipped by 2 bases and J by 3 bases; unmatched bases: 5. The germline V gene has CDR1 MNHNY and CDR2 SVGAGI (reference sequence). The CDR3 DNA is TGTGCCAGCAGTTACGGGCCTAGCGGGGTCTACGAGCAGTACTTC. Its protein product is CASSYGPSGVYEQYF.

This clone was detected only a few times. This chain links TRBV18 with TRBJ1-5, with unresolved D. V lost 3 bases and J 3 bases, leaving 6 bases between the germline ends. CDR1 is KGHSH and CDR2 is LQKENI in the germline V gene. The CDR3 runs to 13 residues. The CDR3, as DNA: TGTGCCAGCTCACCGGACGTCAATCAGCCCCAGCATTTT. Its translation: CASSPDVNQPQHF.

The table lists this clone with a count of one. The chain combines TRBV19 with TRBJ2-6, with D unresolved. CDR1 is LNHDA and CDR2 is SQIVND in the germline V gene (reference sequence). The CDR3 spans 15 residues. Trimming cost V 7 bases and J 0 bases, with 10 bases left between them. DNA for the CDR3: TGTGCCAGTATCGCGGTTTACTCTGGGGCCAACGTCCTGACTTTC. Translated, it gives CASIAVYSGANVLTF.

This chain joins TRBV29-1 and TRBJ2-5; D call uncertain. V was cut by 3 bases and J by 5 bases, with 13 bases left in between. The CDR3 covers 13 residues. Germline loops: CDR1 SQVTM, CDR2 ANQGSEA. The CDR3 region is CSVDGYREETQYF. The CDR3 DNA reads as TGCAGCGTTGATGGGTATAGAGAGGAGACCCAGTACTTC.

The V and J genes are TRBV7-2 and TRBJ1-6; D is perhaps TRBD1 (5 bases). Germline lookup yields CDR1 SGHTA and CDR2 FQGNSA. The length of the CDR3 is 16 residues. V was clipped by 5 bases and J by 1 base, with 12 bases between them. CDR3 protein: CASSLPRGSYNSPLHF. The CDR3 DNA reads TGTGCCAGCAGCCTCCCCCGGGGGTCCTATAATTCACCCCTCCACTTT. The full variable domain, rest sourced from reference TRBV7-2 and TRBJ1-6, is GAGVSQSPSNKVTEKGKDVELRCDPISGHTALYWYRQSLGQGLEFLIYFQGNSAPDKSGLPSDRFSAERTGGSVSTLTIQRTQQEDSAVYLCASSLPRGSYNSPLHFGNGTRLTVT.

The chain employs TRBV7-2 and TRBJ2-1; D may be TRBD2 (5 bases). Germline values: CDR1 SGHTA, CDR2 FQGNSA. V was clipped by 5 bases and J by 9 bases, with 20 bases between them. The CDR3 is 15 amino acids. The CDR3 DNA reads TGTGCCAGCAGCCTATTAGCCGGGCCCAGCGGTGAGCAGTTCTTC. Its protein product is CASSLLAGPSGEQFF.

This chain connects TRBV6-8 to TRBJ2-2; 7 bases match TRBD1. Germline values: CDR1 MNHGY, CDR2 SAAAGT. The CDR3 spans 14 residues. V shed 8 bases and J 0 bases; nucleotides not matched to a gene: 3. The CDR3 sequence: CASEGQTNTGELFF. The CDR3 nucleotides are TGTGCCAGCGAGGGACAGACGAACACCGGGGAGCTGTTTTTT.

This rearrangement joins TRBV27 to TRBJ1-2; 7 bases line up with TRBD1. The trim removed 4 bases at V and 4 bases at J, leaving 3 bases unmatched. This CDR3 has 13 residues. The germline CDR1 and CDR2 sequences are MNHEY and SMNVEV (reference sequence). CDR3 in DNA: TGTGCCAGCAGTTGGGACAGTACCTATGGCTACACCTTC. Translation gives CASSWDSTYGYTF.

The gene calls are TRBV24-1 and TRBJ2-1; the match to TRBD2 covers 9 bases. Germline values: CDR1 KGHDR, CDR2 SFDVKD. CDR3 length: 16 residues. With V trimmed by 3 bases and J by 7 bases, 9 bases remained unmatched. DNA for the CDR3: TGTGCCACCAGTGATCCCATAGCGGGAGTTGATAATGAGCAGTTCTTC. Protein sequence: CATSDPIAGVDNEQFF.

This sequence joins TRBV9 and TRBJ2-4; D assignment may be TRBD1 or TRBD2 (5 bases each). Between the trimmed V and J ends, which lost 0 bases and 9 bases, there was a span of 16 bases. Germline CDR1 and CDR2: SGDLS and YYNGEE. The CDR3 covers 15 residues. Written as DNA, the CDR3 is TGTGCCAGCAGCGTAGAGAGAGGCGCAGGGAGCATTCAGTACTTC. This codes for CASSVERGAGSIQYF.

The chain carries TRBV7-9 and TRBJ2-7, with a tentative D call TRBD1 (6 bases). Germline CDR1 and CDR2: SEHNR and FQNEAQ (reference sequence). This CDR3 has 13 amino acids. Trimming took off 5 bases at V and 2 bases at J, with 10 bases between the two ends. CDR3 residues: CASSITGPYEQYF. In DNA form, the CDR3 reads TGTGCCAGCAGCATCACAGGGCCCTACGAGCAGTACTTC.

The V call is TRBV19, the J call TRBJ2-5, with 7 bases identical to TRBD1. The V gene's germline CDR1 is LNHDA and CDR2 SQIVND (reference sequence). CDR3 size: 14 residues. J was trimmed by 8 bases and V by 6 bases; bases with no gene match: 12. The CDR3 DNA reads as TGTGCCAGTAGCACGACAGGGACCGCGAGCACCCAGTACTTC. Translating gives CASSTTGTASTQYF.

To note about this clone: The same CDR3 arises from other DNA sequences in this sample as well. DNA for the CDR3: TGTGCCACCAGTGATCCGGGACAGAGCACAGATACGCAGTATTTT. Translation: CATSDPGQSTDTQYF. V usage is TRBV24-1 and J usage is TRBJ2-3, with 7 bases matching TRBD1. Germline V CDR1 and CDR2: KGHDR, SFDVKD. V was clipped by 3 bases and J by 0 bases; unmatched bases: 2. The CDR3 sequence is 15 residues long.

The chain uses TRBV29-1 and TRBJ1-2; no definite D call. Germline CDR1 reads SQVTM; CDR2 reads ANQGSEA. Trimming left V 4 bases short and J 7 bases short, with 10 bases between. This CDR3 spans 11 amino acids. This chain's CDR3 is CSVAAGGGYTF. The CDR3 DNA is TGCAGCGTTGCTGCAGGCGGTGGCTACACCTTC.

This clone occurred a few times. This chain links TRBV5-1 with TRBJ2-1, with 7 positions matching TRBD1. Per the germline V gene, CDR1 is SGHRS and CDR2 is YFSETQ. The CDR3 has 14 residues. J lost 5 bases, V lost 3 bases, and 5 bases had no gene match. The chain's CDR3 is CASSSGDRDNEQFF. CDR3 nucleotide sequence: TGCGCCAGCAGCTCCGGCGACAGGGACAATGAGCAGTTCTTC.

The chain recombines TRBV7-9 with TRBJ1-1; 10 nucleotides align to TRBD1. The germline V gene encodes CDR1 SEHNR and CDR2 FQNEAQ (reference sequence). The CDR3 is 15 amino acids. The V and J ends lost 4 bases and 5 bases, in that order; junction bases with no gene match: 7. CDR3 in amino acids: CASSSDRTGGTEAFF. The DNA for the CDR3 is TGTGCCAGCAGCTCTGACCGGACAGGGGGGACTGAAGCTTTCTTT.

DNA for the CDR3: TGTGCCAGCAGCCGGGAGACAGGGGGGAGATCTGGGGCCAACGTCCTGACTTTC. This codes for CASSRETGGRSGANVLTF. This chain joins TRBV3-1 (or the pseudogene TRBV3-2) and TRBJ2-6; TRBD1 agrees at 9 bases. J lost 1 base, V lost 4 bases, and 8 bases had no gene match. CDR3 length: 18 amino acids. Per the germline V gene, CDR1 is LGHDT and CDR2 is YNNKEL (reference sequence).

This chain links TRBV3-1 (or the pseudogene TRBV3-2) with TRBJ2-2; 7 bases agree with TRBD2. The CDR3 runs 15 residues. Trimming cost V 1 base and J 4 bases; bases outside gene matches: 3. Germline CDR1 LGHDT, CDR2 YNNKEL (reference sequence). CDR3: CASSQARGVTGELFF. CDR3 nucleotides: TGTGCCAGCAGCCAAGCACGGGGGGTCACCGGGGAGCTGTTTTTT.

The CDR3 spells CASSQEGWVSGNTIYF. The CDR3 DNA reads TGCGCCAGCAGCCAGGAGGGGTGGGTCTCTGGAAACACCATATATTTT. The J gene is TRBJ1-3, the V gene TRBV4-1; possible D gene TRBD1, 5 bases. With 3 bases removed from V and 0 bases from J, the gap between germline ends came to 12 bases. The CDR3 is 16 amino acids. Looked up from germline, CDR1 is MGHRA and CDR2 is YSYEKL.

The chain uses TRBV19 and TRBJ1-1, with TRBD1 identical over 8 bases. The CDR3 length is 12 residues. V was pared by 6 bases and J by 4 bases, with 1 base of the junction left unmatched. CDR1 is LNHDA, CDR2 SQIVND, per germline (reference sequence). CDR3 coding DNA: TGTGCCAGTAGGGACAGGGTCACTGAAGCTTTCTTT. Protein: CASRDRVTEAFF.

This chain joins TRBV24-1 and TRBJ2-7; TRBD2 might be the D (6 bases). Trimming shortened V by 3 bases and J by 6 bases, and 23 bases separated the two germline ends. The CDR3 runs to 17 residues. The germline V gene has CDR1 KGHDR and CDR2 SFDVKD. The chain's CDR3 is CATSDPSDGRGMGEQYF. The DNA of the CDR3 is TGTGCCACCAGTGATCCGTCGGACGGGCGGGGTATGGGCGAGCAGTACTTC.

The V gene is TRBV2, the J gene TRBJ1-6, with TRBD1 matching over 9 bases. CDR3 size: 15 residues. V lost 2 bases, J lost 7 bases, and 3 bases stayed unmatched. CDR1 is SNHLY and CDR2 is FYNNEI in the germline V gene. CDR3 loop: CASSERTGANSPLHF. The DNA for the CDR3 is TGTGCCAGCAGTGAACGGACAGGGGCCAATTCACCCCTCCACTTT.

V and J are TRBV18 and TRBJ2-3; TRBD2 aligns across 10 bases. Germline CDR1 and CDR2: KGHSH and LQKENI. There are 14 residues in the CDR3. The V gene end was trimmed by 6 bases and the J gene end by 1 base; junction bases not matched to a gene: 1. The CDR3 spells CASSGLAGTDTQYF. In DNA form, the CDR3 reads TGTGCCAGCTCCGGACTAGCGGGCACAGATACGCAGTATTTT.

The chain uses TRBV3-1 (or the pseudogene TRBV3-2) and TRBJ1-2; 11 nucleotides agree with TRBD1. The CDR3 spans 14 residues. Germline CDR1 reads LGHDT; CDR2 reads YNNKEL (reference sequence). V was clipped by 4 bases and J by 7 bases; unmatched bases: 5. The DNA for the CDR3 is TGTGCCAGCAGCCTTGGACAGGGGGCGTTTGGCTACACCTTC. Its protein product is CASSLGQGAFGYTF.